Shown below are 4 T cell receptor beta chains from a single sample sequenced in a study of glioma-infiltrating T cells after dendritic cell vaccination. TCRdb keeps only in-frame clones here, not all; method: immunoSEQ multiplex PCR. Altogether fewer than 85,000 clones are present, roughly 79% being singletons, with the ten largest covering approximately 7.9%. Sequenced here: blood, sampled before dendritic cell vaccination. The receptors stem from a human donor with glioblastoma.

This chain connects TRBV27 to TRBJ1-4, with 10 bases matching TRBD1. Germline V gene sequence: CDR1 MNHEY, CDR2 SMNVEV (reference sequence). This CDR3 comprises 15 residues. V was clipped by 5 bases and J by 6 bases; unmatched bases: 6. The CDR3 is CASSPRTGGHEKLFF. CDR3 nucleotides: TGTGCCAGCAGTCCCCGGACAGGGGGTCATGAAAAACTGTTTTTT.

This clone has just one count. V is TRBV6-5 and J is TRBJ1-1; TRBD1 matches 8 bases. Trimming cost V 1 base and J 5 bases; bases outside gene matches: 3. CDR3 length: 14 amino acids. Per the germline V gene, CDR1 is MNHEY and CDR2 is SVGAGI. CDR3 in DNA: TGTGCCAGCAGTTACTTACAGGGGGGGACTGAAGCTTTCTTT. Its translation: CASSYLQGGTEAFF.

V is TRBV2 and J is TRBJ1-1; D remains unclear. V shed 5 bases and J shed 7 bases, with 8 bases lying between them. Germline loops: CDR1 SNHLY, CDR2 FYNNEI. This CDR3 contains 11 residues. The CDR3 here is CASSPDFEAFF. The DNA for the CDR3 is TGTGCCAGCAGTCCGGACTTTGAAGCTTTCTTT.

DNA of the CDR3: TGTGCCAGCAGCCCCCGGGGGGGATGGGAAAAACTGTTTTTT. It is translated as CASSPRGGWEKLFF. The rearrangement links TRBV6-1 to TRBJ1-4; D is perhaps TRBD1 (5 bases). The CDR3 runs 14 residues. Per germline, CDR1 MNHNS and CDR2 SASEGT. Deletions cut 6 bases from V and 8 bases from J, with 16 bases between.